What follows are 10 T cell receptor beta chains derived from one specimen sequenced in a study of long-term antiretroviral therapy in people with HIV. Researchers ran immunoSEQ v3.0 at survey level. The method was immunoSEQ multiplex PCR; TCRdb's version includes in-frame clones alone and lacks a portion of them. This sample has under 30,000 clones, with 94% found just once. Sequenced here: unsorted PBMCs, sampled about 7.2 years after starting antiretroviral therapy. These receptors were taken from a man in his forties or fifties with HIV.

The chain has TRBV30 and TRBJ1-1, with unresolved D. From germline, CDR1 is GTSNPN and CDR2 SVGIG (reference sequence). Trimming left V 0 bases short and J 5 bases short, with 16 bases between. CDR3 length: 15 amino acids. CDR3 amino acids: CAWSVFRRERTEAFF. CDR3 DNA: TGTGCCTGGAGTGTGTTCCGGCGGGAAAGGACTGAAGCTTTCTTT. Filled out from reference TRBV30 and TRBJ1-1, the complete variable domain reads SQTIHQWPATLVQPVGSPLSLECTVEGTSNPNLYWYRQAAGRGLQLLFYSVGIGQISSEVPQNLSASRPQDRQFILSSKKLLLSDSGFYLCAWSVFRRERTEAFFGQGTRLTVV.

This chain joins TRBV7-2 and TRBJ2-1, with 8 bases identical to TRBD2. The CDR3 is 15 amino acids. With 1 base clipped from V and 3 bases from J, the junction kept 2 bases outside the gene matches. Germline V gives CDR1 SGHTA, CDR2 FQGNSA. CDR3 sequence: CASSLGGGIYNEQFF. CDR3 sequence (DNA): TGTGCCAGCAGCTTAGGCGGGGGGATCTACAATGAGCAGTTCTTC.

V is TRBV11-2 and J is TRBJ1-2; D unresolved. Germline CDR1 SGHAT, CDR2 FQNNGV. There are 15 residues in the CDR3. The V gene lost 1 base and the J gene lost 6 bases, with 15 bases spanning the gap. CDR3 residues: CASSLAGEMVHGYTF. The CDR3 DNA is TGTGCCAGCAGCTTAGCCGGGGAAATGGTCCATGGCTACACCTTC.

J is TRBJ2-7 and V is TRBV14; D perhaps matches TRBD1 (6 bases). CDR3 length equals 16 residues. From germline, CDR1 is SGHDN and CDR2 FVKESK. Trimming pared 0 bases from V and 4 bases from J, leaving 16 bases between. In DNA form, the CDR3 reads TGTGCCAGCAGCCAAGATGGTCGCTGGGGGCGGTACGAGCAGTACTTC. Translation: CASSQDGRWGRYEQYF.

V is TRBV15 and J is TRBJ2-1, with D uncertain. The germline V and J ends were trimmed by 0 bases and 0 bases, with 12 bases remaining between them. The CDR3 has 17 amino acids. Germline CDR1 reads LNHNV; CDR2 reads YYDKDF (reference sequence). Written as DNA, the CDR3 is TGTGCCACCAGCAGAGAAGATCCGGCCAGCTCCTACAATGAGCAGTTCTTC. It codes for CATSREDPASSYNEQFF.

V gene TRBV5-1 combines with J gene TRBJ1-1, with TRBD1 identical over 8 bases. Trimming removed 7 bases from V and 4 bases from J; junction bases left unmatched: 9. Germline assignment: CDR1 SGHRS and CDR2 YFSETQ. The CDR3 loop spans 14 amino acids. DNA for the CDR3: TGCGCCAGCGGGCAGGGGGCAATTGGCACTGAAGCTTTCTTT. Protein sequence: CASGQGAIGTEAFF.

The CDR3 sequence: CASSLDSGDGGEQYF. The CDR3 nucleotides read TGCGCCAGCAGCTTGGATTCAGGGGACGGTGGCGAGCAGTACTTC. This sequence joins TRBV5-1 and TRBJ2-7; weak D call: TRBD1 (6 bases). This CDR3 contains 15 residues. Deletions cut 0 bases from V and 6 bases from J, with 16 bases between. Germline V lookup: CDR1 SGHRS, CDR2 YFSETQ.

J is TRBJ1-1 and V is TRBV6-1; 8 bases line up with TRBD1. J lost 11 bases, V lost 2 bases, and 13 bases had no gene match. The CDR3 is made up of 15 amino acids. The V gene's germline CDR1 is MNHNS and CDR2 SASEGT. The CDR3 coding sequence is TGTGCCAGCAGTGAATTGGGGCCAGGGGGCGAGAGGGCTTTCTTT. Protein sequence: CASSELGPGGERAFF.

As to this clone: The junction does not match germline at one end; this may be a read error. V is TRBV6-6 and J is TRBJ1-5; 7 bases map to TRBD1. The CDR3 covers 11 residues. Germline CDR1 reads MNHNY; CDR2 reads SVGAGI (reference sequence). The CDR3 DNA follows: TGTGCCAGCAGTTTTTCGGGACAGCCCTTCTTT. This sequence encodes CASSFSGQPFF.

In its sample, this clone was seen once. This rearrangement joins TRBV19 to TRBJ1-2; D unclear. V lost 5 bases, J lost 3 bases, and 16 bases lay in between. Germline values: CDR1 LNHDA, CDR2 SQIVND (reference sequence). The CDR3 is made up of 15 amino acids. The CDR3 DNA reads as TGTGCCAGTAGTCTGACCGTTCTGCCTCACTATGGCTACACCTTC. Encoded protein: CASSLTVLPHYGYTF.